This is a list of T cell receptor beta chains from one sample in a study of regulatory T cells in long-lasting Graves disease. TCRdb ran MiXCR on the multiplex PCR reads and lists one entry per CDR3 protein. The data show approximately 500,000 distinct CDR3 sequences, 20% to 25% seen once. The sample was peripheral blood mononuclear cells (PBMCs), taken when the disease was refractory, from a patient treated with antithyroid drugs. The source is a female donor with Graves disease. The CDR3 runs from the conserved cysteine through the conserved F or W. D genes are given only for firm matches. Expanded clones are given a class, and other clones once, few, many or no size at all.

-,few,TRBJ1-1,TRBV11-2,17,CASSLSGHGAKNTEAFF,TGTGCCAGCAGCTTAAGTGGTCATGGGGCAAAGAACACTGAAGCTTTCTTT
-,-,TRBJ2-1,TRBV11-2,14,CASSLAFGSLEQFF,TGTGCCAGCAGCCTCGCTTTCGGATCTCTCGAGCAGTTCTTC
-,-,TRBJ2-7,TRBV29-1,11,CSVEESYKQYF,TGCAGCGTTGAAGAGTCCTACAAGCAGTACTTC
-,few,TRBJ1-4,TRBV7-8,20,CASSPIITGLFGETNEKLFF,TGTGCCAGCAGCCCAATCATCACAGGGCTTTTCGGGGAGACTAATGAAAAACTGTTTTTT
-,many,TRBJ2-5,TRBV6-2/TRBV6-3,16,CASSYLGGGHQETQYF,TGTGCCAGCAGTTACTTGGGGGGGGGGCATCAAGAGACCCAGTACTTC
-,few,TRBJ2-7,TRBV10-3,14,CAISDPGDGSEQYF,TGTGCCATCAGTGACCCCGGGGATGGGAGCGAGCAGTACTTC
-,-,TRBJ2-7,TRBV20-1,15,CSALKGDTTVYEQYF,TGCAGTGCTTTAAAGGGGGACACCACTGTCTACGAGCAGTACTTC
TRBD1,many,TRBJ1-6,TRBV28,17,CASSSPRGQGFNSPLHF,TGTGCCAGCAGTTCTCCCCGAGGACAGGGATTTAATTCACCCCTCCACTTT
TRBD1,few,TRBJ1-3,TRBV28,15,CASRETGGFGNTIYF,TGTGCCAGCAGGGAGACAGGGGGCTTTGGAAACACCATATATTTT
-,many,TRBJ2-5,TRBV28,12,CASSLLSETQYF,TGTGCCAGCAGTTTATTGTCGGAGACCCAGTACTTC
TRBD1,-,TRBJ1-5,TRBV29-1,15,CSTLEDRDSNQPQHF,TGCAGCACCCTGGAGGACAGGGATAGCAATCAGCCCCAGCATTTT
-,many,TRBJ2-7,TRBV28,15,CASSLWVGRENEQYF,TGTGCCAGCAGTTTATGGGTGGGCAGGGAGAACGAGCAGTACTTC
-,-,TRBJ2-3,TRBV27,13,CASSFPGADTQYF,TGTGCCAGCAGTTTTCCAGGCGCAGATACGCAGTATTTT
-,many,TRBJ1-2,TRBV6-1,15,CASRHPSPGFYGYTF,TGTGCCAGCAGACACCCATCGCCTGGCTTCTATGGCTACACCTTC
-,few,TRBJ2-7,TRBV19,13,CASSIGPSYEQYF,TGTGCCAGTAGTATTGGCCCCTCCTACGAGCAGTACTTC
-,many,TRBJ1-1,TRBV28,16,CASSLYPPLEGTEAFF,TGTGCCAGCAGTTTATACCCGCCTTTGGAGGGCACTGAAGCTTTCTTT
-,many,TRBJ2-5,TRBV28,11,CASSPQETQYF,TGTGCCAGCAGCCCCCAAGAGACCCAGTACTTC
-,-,TRBJ1-1,TRBV29-1,12,CSVVIMNTEAFF,TGCAGCGTTGTCATTATGAACACTGAAGCTTTCTTT
TRBD1,many,TRBJ1-5,TRBV20-1,15,CSATRQGPGGQPQHF,TGCAGTGCTACCCGACAGGGGCCAGGGGGGCAGCCCCAGCATTTT
-,-,TRBJ2-3,TRBV28,16,CASSPLEGGYPDTQYF,TGTGCCAGCAGTCCTCTGGAGGGGGGCTACCCAGATACGCAGTATTTT
TRBD1,-,TRBJ1-6,TRBV20-1,17,CSARDQGQGSYNSPLHF,TGCAGTGCTAGAGATCAGGGACAGGGCTCCTATAATTCACCCCTCCACTTT
TRBD1,-,TRBJ1-4,TRBV2,14,CARRDRGRDEKLFF,TGTGCCAGACGGGACAGGGGGCGAGATGAAAAACTGTTTTTT
TRBD2,few,TRBJ2-7,TRBV12-5,15,CAILEGLAVAGGQYF,TGTGCTATCCTTGAGGGACTAGCGGTAGCTGGGGGGCAGTACTTC
-,few,TRBJ2-5,TRBV7-9,14,CASSLGPLQETQYF,TGTGCCAGCAGCTTAGGACCGCTACAAGAGACCCAGTACTTC
-,few,TRBJ2-6,TRBV7-6,15,CASKGDRSGANVLTF,TGTGCCAGCAAGGGGGATCGCTCTGGGGCCAACGTCCTGACTTTC
-,few,TRBJ2-7,TRBV19,15,CASSMEWTESYEQYF,TGTGCCAGTAGTATGGAGTGGACTGAATCCTACGAGCAGTACTTC
-,many,TRBJ2-7,TRBV28,15,CASIPGAGRSYEQYF,TGTGCCAGCATTCCCGGGGCAGGACGCTCCTACGAGCAGTACTTC
TRBD2,few,TRBJ2-7,TRBV27,16,CASSPTSGSPWYEQYF,TGTGCCAGCAGTCCGACTAGCGGGAGCCCCTGGTACGAGCAGTACTTC
TRBD1,many,TRBJ1-5,TRBV20-1,14,CSALPVTGDQPQHF,TGCAGTGCTCTACCCGTTACAGGGGATCAGCCCCAGCATTTT
-,few,TRBJ2-6,TRBV28,16,CASSPYKSSGANVLTF,TGTGCCAGCAGTCCGTACAAGAGCTCTGGGGCCAACGTCCTGACTTTC
-,few,TRBJ2-7,TRBV7-2,15,CASSLGSTVGYEQYF,TGTGCCAGCAGCTTAGGGTCGACAGTGGGGTACGAGCAGTACTTC
TRBD2,many,TRBJ2-5,TRBV7-3,15,CASSTSGRNQETQYF,TGTGCCAGCAGCACTAGCGGGAGGAATCAAGAGACCCAGTACTTC
TRBD1,few,TRBJ2-1,TRBV19,14,CASSDRGPYNEQFF,TGTGCCAGTAGCGACAGGGGGCCCTACAATGAGCAGTTCTTC
-,few,TRBJ2-1,TRBV11-2,16,CASHLPTGSGYNEQFF,TGTGCCAGCCATTTACCCACAGGGAGCGGATACAATGAGCAGTTCTTC
TRBD2,-,TRBJ2-2,TRBV6-1,16,CASSPTGRDNTGELFF,TGTGCCAGCAGCCCGACGGGGAGGGACAACACCGGGGAGCTGTTTTTT
-,many,TRBJ2-5,TRBV28,14,CASSLFRNQETQYF,TGTGCCAGCAGTTTGTTCAGGAATCAAGAGACCCAGTACTTC
-,few,TRBJ2-7,TRBV20-1,17,CSARVPNIAGTHYEQYF,TGCAGTGCTAGAGTCCCTAATATTGCCGGGACTCACTACGAGCAGTACTTC
TRBD1,many,TRBJ2-5,TRBV6-1,16,CASNHIEGQGQETQYF,TGTGCCAGCAATCACATAGAAGGACAGGGACAAGAGACCCAGTACTTC
-,-,TRBJ1-6,TRBV12-3/TRBV12-4,12,CASRDRESPLHF,TGTGCCAGCAGAGATAGAGAATCACCCCTCCACTTT
TRBD1,-,TRBJ1-2,TRBV9,14,CASSDRGPNYGYTF,TGTGCCAGCAGCGACAGGGGGCCCAACTATGGCTACACCTTC
TRBD2,-,TRBJ2-2,TRBV19,17,CASSIRGGGLNTGELFF,TGTGCCAGTAGTATACGGGGGGGGGGATTGAACACCGGGGAGCTGTTTTTT
TRBD2,few,TRBJ2-1,TRBV28,16,CASIHKGTSGYNEQFF,TGTGCCAGCATCCACAAGGGGACTAGCGGCTACAATGAGCAGTTCTTC
-,-,TRBJ1-1,TRBV5-8,14,CASSLGWGDTEAFF,TGTGCCAGCAGCTTGGGGTGGGGTGACACTGAAGCTTTCTTT
-,-,TRBJ1-4,TRBV6-1,15,CASRRDGATNEKLFF,TGTGCCAGCAGGCGGGACGGCGCAACTAATGAAAAACTGTTTTTT